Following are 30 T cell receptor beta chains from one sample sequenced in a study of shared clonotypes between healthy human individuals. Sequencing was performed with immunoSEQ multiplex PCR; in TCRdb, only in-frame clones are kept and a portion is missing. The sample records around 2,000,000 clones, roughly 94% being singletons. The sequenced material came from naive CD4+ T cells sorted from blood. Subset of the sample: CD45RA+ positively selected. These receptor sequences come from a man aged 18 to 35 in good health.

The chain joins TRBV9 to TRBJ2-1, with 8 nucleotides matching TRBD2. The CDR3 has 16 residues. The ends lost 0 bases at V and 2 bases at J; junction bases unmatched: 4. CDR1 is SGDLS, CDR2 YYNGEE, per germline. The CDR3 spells CASSVGAGGPYNEQFF. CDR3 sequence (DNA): TGTGCCAGCAGCGTAGGTGCGGGAGGCCCCTACAATGAGCAGTTCTTC. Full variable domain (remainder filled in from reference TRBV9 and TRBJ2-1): DSGVTQTPKHLITATGQRVTLRCSPRSGDLSVYWYQQSLDQGLQFLIQYYNGEERAKGNILERFSAQQFPDLHSELNLSSLELGDSALYFCASSVGAGGPYNEQFFGPGTRLTVL.

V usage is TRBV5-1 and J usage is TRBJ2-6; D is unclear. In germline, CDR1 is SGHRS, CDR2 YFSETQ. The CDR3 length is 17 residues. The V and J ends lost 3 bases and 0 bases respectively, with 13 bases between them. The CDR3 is CASSYETLHSGANVLTF. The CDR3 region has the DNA TGCGCCAGCAGCTATGAGACACTACACTCTGGGGCCAACGTCCTGACTTTC.

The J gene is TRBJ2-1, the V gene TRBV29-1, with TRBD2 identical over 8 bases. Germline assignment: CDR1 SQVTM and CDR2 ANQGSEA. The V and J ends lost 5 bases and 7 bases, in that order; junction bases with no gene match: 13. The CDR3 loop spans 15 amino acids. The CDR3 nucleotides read TGCAGCGTTCTGAGGACTAGCCCACTACTTAATGAGCAGTTCTTC. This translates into CSVLRTSPLLNEQFF.

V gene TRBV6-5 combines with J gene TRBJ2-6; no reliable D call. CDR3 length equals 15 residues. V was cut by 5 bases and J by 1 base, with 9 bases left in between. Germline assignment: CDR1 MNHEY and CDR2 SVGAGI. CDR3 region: CASSTIKSGANVLTF. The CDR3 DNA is TGTGCCAGCAGTACCATAAAGTCTGGGGCCAACGTCCTGACTTTC.

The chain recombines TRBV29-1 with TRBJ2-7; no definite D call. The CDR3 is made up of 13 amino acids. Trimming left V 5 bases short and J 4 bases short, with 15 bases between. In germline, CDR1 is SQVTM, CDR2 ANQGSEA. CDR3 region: CSVPALTGYEQYF. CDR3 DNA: TGCAGCGTTCCAGCGTTGACTGGGTACGAGCAGTACTTC.

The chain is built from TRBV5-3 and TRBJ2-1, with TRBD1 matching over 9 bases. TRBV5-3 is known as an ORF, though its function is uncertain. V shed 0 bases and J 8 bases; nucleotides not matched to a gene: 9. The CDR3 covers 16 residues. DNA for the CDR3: TGTGCCAGAAGCTTGGACAGGGGGCGATCAAGCGATGAGCAGTTCTTC. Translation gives CARSLDRGRSSDEQFF.

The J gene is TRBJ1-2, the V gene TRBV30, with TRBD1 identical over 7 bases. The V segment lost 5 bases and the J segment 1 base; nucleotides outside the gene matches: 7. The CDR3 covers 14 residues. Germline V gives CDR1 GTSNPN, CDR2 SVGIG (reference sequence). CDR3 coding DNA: TGTGCCTGGCAAAGAGGGGGCCGTAACTATGGCTACACCTTC. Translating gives CAWQRGGRNYGYTF.

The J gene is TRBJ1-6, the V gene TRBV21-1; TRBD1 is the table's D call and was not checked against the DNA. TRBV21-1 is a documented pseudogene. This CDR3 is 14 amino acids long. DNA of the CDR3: TGTGCCAGCAGACCGTACAGGGGGCAATCACCCCTCCACTTT. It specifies CASRPYRGQSPLHF.

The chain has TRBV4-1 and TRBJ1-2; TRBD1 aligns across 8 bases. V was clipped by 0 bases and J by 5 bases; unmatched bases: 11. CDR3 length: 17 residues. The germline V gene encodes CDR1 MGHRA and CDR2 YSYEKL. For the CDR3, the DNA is TGCGCCAGCAGCCAAGATATTGCCGGACAGGGTCGGTATGGCTACACCTTC. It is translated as CASSQDIAGQGRYGYTF.

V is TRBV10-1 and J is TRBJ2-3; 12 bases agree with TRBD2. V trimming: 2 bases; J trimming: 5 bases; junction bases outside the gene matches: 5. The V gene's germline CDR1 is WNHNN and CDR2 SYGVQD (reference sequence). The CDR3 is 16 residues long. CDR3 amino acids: CASSEGLAGLGDTQYF. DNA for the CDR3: TGCGCCAGCAGTGAGGGACTAGCGGGGTTGGGAGATACGCAGTATTTT.

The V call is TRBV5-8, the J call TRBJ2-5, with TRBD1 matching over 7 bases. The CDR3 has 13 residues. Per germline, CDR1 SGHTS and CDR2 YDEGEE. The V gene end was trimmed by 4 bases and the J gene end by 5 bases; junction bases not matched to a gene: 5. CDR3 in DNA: TGTGCCAGCAGCCACGACAGGGAGGAGACCCAGTACTTC. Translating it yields CASSHDREETQYF. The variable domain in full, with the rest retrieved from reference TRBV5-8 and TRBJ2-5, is EAGVTQSPTHLIKTRGQQATLRCSPISGHTSVYWYQQALGLGLQFLLWYDEGEERNRGNFPPRFSGRQFPNYSSELNVNALELEDSALYLCASSHDREETQYFGPGTRLLVL.

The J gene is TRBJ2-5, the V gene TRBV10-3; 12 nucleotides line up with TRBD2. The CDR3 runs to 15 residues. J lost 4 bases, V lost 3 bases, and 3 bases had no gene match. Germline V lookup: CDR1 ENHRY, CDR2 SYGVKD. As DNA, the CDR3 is TGTGCCATCAGTGAAAGACTAGCGGGAGCAGAGACCCAGTACTTC. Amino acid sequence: CAISERLAGAETQYF.

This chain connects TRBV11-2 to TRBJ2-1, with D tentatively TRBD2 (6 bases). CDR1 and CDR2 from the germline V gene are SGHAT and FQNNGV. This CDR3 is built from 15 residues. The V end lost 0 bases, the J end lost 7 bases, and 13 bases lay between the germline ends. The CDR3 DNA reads TGTGCCAGCAGCTTAGAACTAGCTGGGCTAAATGAGCAGTTCTTC. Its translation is CASSLELAGLNEQFF.

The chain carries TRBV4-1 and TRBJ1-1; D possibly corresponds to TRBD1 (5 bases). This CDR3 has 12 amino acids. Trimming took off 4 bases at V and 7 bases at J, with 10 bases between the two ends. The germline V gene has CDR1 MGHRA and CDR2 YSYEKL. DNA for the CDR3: TGCGCCAGCAGCCTACGGGGGGGTGAAGCTTTCTTT. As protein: CASSLRGGEAFF.

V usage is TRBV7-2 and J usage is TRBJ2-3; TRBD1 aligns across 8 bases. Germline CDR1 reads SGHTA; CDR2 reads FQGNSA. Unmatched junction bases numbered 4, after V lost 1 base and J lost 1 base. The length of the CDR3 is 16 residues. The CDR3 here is CASSLVGRGRTDTQYF. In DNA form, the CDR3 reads TGTGCCAGCAGCTTAGTTGGCAGGGGGCGCACAGATACGCAGTATTTT.

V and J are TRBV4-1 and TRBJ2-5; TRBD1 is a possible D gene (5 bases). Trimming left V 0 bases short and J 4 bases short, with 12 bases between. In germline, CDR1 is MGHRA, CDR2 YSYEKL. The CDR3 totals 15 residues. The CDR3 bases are TGCGCCAGCAGCCAAGAACGGCAGGGTAGAGAGACCCAGTACTTC. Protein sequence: CASSQERQGRETQYF.

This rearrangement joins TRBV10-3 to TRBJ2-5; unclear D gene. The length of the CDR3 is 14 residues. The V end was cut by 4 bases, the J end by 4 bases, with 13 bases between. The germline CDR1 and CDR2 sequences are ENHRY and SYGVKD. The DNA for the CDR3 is TGTGCCATCAGTGGGCTGGGATCCACAGAGACCCAGTACTTC. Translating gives CAISGLGSTETQYF.

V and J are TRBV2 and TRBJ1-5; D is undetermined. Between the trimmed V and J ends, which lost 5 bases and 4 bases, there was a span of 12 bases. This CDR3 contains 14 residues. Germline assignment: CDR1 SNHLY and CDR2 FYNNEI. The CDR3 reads CASSSLEENQPQHF. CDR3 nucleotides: TGTGCCAGCAGTTCCCTGGAAGAGAATCAGCCCCAGCATTTT.

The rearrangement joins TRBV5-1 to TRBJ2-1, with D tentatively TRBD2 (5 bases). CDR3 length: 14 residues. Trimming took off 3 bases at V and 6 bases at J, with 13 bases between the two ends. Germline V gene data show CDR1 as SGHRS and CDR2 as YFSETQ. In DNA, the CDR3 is TGCGCCAGCAGCTCGGGTGGGGAGTCCAATGAGCAGTTCTTC. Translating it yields CASSSGGESNEQFF.

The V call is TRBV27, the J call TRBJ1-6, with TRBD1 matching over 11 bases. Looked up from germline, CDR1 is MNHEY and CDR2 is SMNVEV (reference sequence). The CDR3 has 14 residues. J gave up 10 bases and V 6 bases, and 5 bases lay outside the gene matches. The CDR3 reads CASSPDRGQSPLHF. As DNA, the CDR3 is TGTGCCAGCAGCCCGGACAGGGGGCAATCACCCCTCCACTTT.

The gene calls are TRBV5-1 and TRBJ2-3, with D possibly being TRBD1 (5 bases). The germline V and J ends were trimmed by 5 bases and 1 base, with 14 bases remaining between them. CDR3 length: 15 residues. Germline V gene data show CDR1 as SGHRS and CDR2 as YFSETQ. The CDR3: CASRLGGAGTDTQYF. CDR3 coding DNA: TGCGCCAGCAGGCTCGGTGGGGCCGGCACAGATACGCAGTATTTT.

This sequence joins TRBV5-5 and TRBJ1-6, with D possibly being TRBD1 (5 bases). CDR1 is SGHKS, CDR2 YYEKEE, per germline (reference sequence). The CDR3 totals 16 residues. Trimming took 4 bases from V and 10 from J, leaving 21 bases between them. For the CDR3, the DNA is TGTGCCAGCAGCCCTGATGCGGGGGAGGGGCGGTCACCCCTCCACTTT. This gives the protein CASSPDAGEGRSPLHF. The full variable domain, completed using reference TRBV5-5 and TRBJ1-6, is DAGVTQSPTHLIKTRGQQVTLRCSPISGHKSVSWYQQVLGQGPQFIFQYYEKEERGRGNFPDRFSARQFPNYSSELNVNALLLGDSALYLCASSPDAGEGRSPLHFGNGTRLTVT.

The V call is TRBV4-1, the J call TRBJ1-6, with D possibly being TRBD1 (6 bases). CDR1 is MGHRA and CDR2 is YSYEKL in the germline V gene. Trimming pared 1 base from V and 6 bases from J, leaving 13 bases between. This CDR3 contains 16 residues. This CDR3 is CASSQVGAGINSPLHF. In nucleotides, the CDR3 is TGCGCCAGCAGCCAAGTGGGGGCGGGAATTAATTCACCCCTCCACTTT.

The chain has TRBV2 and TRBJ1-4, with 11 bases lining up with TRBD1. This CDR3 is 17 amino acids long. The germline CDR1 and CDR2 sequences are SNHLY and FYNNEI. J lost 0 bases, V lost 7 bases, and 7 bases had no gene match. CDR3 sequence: CASTYPGQGATNEKLFF. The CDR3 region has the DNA TGTGCCAGCACCTACCCGGGACAGGGGGCAACTAATGAAAAACTGTTTTTT.

In nucleotides, the CDR3 is TGTGCCAGCAGCGTAGGGCCAGCGGTGACACGGGAAAAACTGTTTTTT. It yields the protein CASSVGPAVTREKLFF. V and J are TRBV9 and TRBJ1-4; D is ambiguous. Germline-derived CDR1 and CDR2 are SGDLS and YYNGEE. This CDR3 comprises 16 residues. V gave up 0 bases and J gave up 8 bases, with 17 bases separating them.

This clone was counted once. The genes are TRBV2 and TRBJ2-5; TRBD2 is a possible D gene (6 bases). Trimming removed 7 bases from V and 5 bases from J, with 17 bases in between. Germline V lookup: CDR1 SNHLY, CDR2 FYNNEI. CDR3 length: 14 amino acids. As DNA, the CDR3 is TGTGCCAGCATTCCGGGACTCAGGAGGGAGACCCAGTACTTC. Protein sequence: CASIPGLRRETQYF. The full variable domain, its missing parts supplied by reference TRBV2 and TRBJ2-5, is EPEVTQTPSHQVTQMGQEVILRCVPISNHLYFYWYRQILGQKVEFLVSFYNNEISEKSEIFDDQFSVERPDGSNFTLKIRSTKLEDSAMYFCASIPGLRRETQYFGPGTRLLVL.

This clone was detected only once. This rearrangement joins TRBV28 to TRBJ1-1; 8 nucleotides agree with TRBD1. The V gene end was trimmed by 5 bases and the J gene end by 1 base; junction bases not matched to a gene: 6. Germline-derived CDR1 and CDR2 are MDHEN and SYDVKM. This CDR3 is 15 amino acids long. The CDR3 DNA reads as TGTGCCAGCAGTATGACCGGGACAGGGAACACTGAAGCTTTCTTT. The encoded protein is CASSMTGTGNTEAFF.

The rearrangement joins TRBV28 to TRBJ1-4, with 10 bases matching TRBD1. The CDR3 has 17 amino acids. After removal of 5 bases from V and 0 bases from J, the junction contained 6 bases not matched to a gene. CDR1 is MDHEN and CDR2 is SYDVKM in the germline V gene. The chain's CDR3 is CASSRGQGVSTNEKLFF. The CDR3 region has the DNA TGTGCCAGCAGTCGCGGACAGGGGGTCTCAACTAATGAAAAACTGTTTTTT.

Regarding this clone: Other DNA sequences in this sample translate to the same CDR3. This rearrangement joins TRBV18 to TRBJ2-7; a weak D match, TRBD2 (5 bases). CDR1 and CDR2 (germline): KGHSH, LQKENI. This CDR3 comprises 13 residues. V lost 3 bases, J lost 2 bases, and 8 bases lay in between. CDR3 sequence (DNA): TGTGCCAGCTCACCCCCCGGGGCCTACGAGCAGTACTTC. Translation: CASSPPGAYEQYF.

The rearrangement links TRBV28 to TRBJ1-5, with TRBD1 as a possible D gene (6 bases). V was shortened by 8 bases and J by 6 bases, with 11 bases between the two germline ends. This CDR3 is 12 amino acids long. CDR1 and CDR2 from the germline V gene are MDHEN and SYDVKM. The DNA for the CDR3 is TGTGCCAGCGGTACAGGGAGTCAGCCCCAGCATTTT. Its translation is CASGTGSQPQHF.